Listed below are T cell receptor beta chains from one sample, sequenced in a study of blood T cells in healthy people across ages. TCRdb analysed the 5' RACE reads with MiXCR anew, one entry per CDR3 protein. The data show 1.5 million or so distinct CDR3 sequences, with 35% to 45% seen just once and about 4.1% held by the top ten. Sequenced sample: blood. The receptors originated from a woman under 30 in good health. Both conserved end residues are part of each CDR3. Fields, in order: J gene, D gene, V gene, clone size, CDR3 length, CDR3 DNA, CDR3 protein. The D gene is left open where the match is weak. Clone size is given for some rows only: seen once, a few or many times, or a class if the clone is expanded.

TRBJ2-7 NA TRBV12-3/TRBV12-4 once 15 TGTGCCAGCAGCCCCTGGAGCGCCAACTCCTACGAGCAGTACTTC CASSPWSANSYEQYF
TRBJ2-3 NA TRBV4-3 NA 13 TGCGCCAGCAGCCAGAACCCGGCGGATACGCAGTATTTT CASSQNPADTQYF
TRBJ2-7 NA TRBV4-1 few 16 TGCGCCAGCAGCCAAGGCCTCCCAGACAGATCCTACGAGCAGTACTTC CASSQGLPDRSYEQYF
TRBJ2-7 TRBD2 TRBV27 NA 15 TGTGCCAGCAGCCCTCTCGGGACTAGTTACTACGAGCAGTACTTC CASSPLGTSYYEQYF
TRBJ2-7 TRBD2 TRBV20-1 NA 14 TGCAGTGCTCCGAAGGGGACTAGTTTCCACGAGCAGTACTTC CSAPKGTSFHEQYF
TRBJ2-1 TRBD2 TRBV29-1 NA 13 TGCAGCGTCAAGCGGGAGGGTTCACGTGAGCAGTTCTTC CSVKREGSREQFF
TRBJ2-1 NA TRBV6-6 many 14 TGTGCCAGCTGCCAGCACAGCTCCTACAATGAGCAGTTCTTC CASCQHSSYNEQFF
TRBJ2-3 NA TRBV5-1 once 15 TGCGCCAGCAGCTCGGGGCGACCCACGTGGGATACGCAGTATTTT CASSSGRPTWDTQYF
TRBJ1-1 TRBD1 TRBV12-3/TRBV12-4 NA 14 TGTGCCAGCACCTTCCCAGGGGGCTGGACTGAAGCTTTCTTT CASTFPGGWTEAFF
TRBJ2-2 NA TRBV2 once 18 TGTGCCAGCAGTGACCCCATCCCGGACAGAGTAAACACCGGGAAGCTGTTTTTT CASSDPIPDRVNTGKLFF
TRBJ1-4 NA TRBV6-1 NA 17 TGTGCCAGCAGCGTGACGGTTACAAGAACAACTAATGAAAAACTGTTTTTT CASSVTVTRTTNEKLFF
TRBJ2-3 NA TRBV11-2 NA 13 TGTGCCAGCAGTCCCCCGACTGCAGATACGCAGTATTTT CASSPPTADTQYF
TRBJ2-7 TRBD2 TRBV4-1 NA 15 TGCGCCAGCAGCCAAGATCCGGGACTAGTCTACGAGCAGTACTTC CASSQDPGLVYEQYF